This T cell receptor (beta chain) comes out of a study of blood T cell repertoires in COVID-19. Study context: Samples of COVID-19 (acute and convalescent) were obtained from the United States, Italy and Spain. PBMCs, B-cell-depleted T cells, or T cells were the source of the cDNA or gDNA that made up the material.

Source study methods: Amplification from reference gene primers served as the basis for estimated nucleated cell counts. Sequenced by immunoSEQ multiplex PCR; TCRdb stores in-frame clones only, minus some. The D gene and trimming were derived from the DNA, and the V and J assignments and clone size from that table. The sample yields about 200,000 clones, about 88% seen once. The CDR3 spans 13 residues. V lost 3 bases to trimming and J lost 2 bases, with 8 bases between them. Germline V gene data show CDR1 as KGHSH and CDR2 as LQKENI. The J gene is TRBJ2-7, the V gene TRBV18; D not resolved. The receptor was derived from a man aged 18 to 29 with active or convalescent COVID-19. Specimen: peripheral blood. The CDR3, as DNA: TGTGCCAGCTCACCGGAGTCCACCTACGAGCAGTACTTC. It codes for CASSPESTYEQYF.